This T cell receptor (beta chain) came from a study of T cells in Graves' hyperthyroidism and ophthalmopathy. This CDR3 has 14 amino acids. Germline CDR1 is MNHNS and CDR2 is SASEGT. V shed 5 bases and J shed 7 bases, with 14 bases lying between them. This clonotype was observed a few times. TCR beta CDR3 regions were amplified from RNA. When the TCR CDR3 underwent first-round RT-PCR, the HTBI primer set was used. TCRdb reprocessed the multiplex PCR reads via MiXCR and lists one record per CDR3 protein. Of a few hundred thousand distinct CDR3 sequences listed, roughly 18% are singletons. Sequences were obtained from blood. The rearrangement joins TRBV6-1 to TRBJ2-2; D remains ambiguous. This TCR came from a man aged 45-65 years with Graves' ophthalmopathy. The CDR3 loop reads CASSMGSLNGELFF. The CDR3 DNA reads TGTGCCAGCAGTATGGGTTCCCTTAACGGGGAGCTGTTTTTT.